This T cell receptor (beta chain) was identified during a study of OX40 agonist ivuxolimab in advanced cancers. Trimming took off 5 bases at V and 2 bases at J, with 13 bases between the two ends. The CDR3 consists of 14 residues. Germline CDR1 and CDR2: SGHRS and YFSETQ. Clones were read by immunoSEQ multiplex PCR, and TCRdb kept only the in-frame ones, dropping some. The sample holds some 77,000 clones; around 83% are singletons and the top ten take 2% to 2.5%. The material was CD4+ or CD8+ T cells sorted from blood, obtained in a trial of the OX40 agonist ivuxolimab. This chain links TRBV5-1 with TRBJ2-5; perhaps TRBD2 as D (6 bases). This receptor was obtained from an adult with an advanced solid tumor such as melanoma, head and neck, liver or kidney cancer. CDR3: CASSLGGTQETQYF. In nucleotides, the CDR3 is TGCGCCAGCAGTCTGGGCGGGACGCAAGAGACCCAGTACTTC. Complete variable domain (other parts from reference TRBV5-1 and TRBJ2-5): KAGVTQTPRYLIKTRGQQVTLSCSPISGHRSVSWYQQTPGQGLQFLFEYFSETQRNKGNFPGRFSGRQFSNSRSEMNVSTLELGDSALYLCASSLGGTQETQYFGPGTRLLVL.